This T cell receptor (beta chain) is drawn from a study of shared clonotypes between healthy human individuals. In its sample, this clone was seen a few times. Sequenced by immunoSEQ multiplex PCR; TCRdb stores in-frame clones only, minus some. The profile shows approximately 980,000 clones, approximately 76% of them singletons. CDR1 and CDR2 (germline): LNHDA, SQIVND (reference sequence). Trimming stripped 8 bases from V and 1 base from J, with 11 bases between. This CDR3 is 13 amino acids long. This receptor was taken from a young man in good health. Sequenced sample: memory CD4+ T cells sorted from blood. The subset was: CD45RA-negative fraction. The chain is built from TRBV19 and TRBJ1-1, with D possibly TRBD1 on 5 matching bases. This CDR3 is CASRDGQNTEAFF. CDR3 coding DNA: TGTGCCAGTCGGGACGGACAGAACACTGAAGCTTTCTTT.